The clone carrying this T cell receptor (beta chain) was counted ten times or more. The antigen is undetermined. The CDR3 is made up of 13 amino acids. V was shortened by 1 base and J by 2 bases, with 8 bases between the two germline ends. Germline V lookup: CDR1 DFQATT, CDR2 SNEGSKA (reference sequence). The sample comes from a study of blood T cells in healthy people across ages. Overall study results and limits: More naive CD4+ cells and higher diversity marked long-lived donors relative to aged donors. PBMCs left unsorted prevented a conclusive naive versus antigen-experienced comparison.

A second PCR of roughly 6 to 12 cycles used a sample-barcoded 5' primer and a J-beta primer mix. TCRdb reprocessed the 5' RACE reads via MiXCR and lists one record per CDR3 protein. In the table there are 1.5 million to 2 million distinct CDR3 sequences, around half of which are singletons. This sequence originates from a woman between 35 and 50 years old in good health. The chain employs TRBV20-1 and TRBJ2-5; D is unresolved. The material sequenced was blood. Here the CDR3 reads CSARAEFQETQYF. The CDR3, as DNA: TGCAGTGCTAGAGCTGAGTTTCAAGAGACCCAGTACTTC.